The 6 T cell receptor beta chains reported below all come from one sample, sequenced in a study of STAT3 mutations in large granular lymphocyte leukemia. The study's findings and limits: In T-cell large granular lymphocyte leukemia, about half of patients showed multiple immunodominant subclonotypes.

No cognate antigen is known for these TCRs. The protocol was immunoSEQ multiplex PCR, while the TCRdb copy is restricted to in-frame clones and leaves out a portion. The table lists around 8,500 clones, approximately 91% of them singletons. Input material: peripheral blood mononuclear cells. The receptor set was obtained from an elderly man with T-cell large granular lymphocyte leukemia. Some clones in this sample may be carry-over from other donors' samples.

The CDR3 sequence: CASSYVKRQGGRTGELFF. The DNA of the CDR3 is TGTGCCAGCAGCTACGTCAAACGACAGGGTGGGAGGACCGGGGAGCTGTTTTTT. The chain has TRBV11-2 and TRBJ2-2, with a possible D match to TRBD1 (7 bases). Trimming stripped 4 bases from V and 5 bases from J, with 23 bases between. CDR1 and CDR2 from the germline V gene are SGHAT and FQNNGV. The CDR3 runs 18 residues.

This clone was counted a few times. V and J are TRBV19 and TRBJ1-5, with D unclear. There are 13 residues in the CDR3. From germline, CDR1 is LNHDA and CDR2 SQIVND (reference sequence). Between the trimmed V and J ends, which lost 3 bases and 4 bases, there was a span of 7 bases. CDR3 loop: CASSISHNQPQHF. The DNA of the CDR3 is TGTGCCAGTAGTATCAGCCATAATCAGCCCCAGCATTTT. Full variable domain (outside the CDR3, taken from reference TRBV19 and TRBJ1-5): DGGITQSPKYLFRKEGQNVTLSCEQNLNHDAMYWYRQDPGQGLRLIYYSQIVNDFQKGDIAEGYSVSREKKESFPLTVTSAQKNPTAFYLCASSISHNQPQHFGDGTRLSIL.

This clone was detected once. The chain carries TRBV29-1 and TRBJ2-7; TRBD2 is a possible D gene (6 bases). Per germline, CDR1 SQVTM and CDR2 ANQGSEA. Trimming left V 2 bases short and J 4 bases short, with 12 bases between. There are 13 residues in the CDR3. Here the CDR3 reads CSVERTEGYEQYF. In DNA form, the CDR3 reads TGCAGCGTTGAACGGACGGAGGGTTACGAGCAGTACTTC.

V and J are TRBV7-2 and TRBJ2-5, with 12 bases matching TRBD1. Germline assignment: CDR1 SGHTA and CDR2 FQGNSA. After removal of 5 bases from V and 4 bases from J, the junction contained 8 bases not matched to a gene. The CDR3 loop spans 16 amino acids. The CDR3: CASSPRDRGRRETQYF. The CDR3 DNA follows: TGTGCCAGCAGCCCCCGGGACAGGGGGCGACGAGAGACCCAGTACTTC.

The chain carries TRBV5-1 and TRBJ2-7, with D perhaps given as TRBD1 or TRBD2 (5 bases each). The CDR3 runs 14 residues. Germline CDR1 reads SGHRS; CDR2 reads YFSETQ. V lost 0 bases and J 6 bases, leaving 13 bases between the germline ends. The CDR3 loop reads CASSLAVGVREQYF. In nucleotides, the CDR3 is TGCGCCAGCAGCTTGGCCGTGGGGGTCCGCGAGCAGTACTTC.

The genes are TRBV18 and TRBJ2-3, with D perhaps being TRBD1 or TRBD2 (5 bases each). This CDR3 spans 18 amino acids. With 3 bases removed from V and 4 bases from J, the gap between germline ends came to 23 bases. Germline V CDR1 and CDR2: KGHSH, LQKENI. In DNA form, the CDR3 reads TGTGCCAGCTCACCGCTTCGACGAGGGGCCCAAACCTCAGATACGCAGTATTTT. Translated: CASSPLRRGAQTSDTQYF.